The next 20 T cell receptor beta chains were all read from a single sample in a study of blood T cells in healthy people across ages. With a J-beta primer mix and a sample-barcoded 5' primer, a second PCR ran roughly 6 to 11 cycles. One entry per CDR3 protein results from TCRdb running MiXCR on the 5' RACE reads. The sample gives about 1,500,000 distinct CDR3 sequences, 42% of which show up once; 7.9% is in the top ten. The sequencing sample was made of blood. All receptors derive from a woman aged 18-35 years in good health.

The V call is TRBV29-1, the J call TRBJ2-7; TRBD1 matches at 7 bases. Germline assignment: CDR1 SQVTM and CDR2 ANQGSEA. Losses at the gene ends were 8 bases for V and 6 bases for J; bases not matched to a gene: 7. The CDR3 is made up of 11 amino acids. CDR3 protein: CSIYRGGEQYF. The DNA of the CDR3 is TGCAGCATCTACAGGGGCGGCGAGCAGTACTTC.

This clonotype occurred a few times. CDR3 DNA: TGTGCCAGCAGTCCTACGTTGTGGAGGGGCACAGATACGCAGTATTTT. Protein: CASSPTLWRGTDTQYF. V is TRBV28 and J is TRBJ2-3; maybe TRBD2 (6 bases). Germline CDR1 and CDR2: MDHEN and SYDVKM. The length of the CDR3 is 16 residues. V was trimmed by 5 bases and J by 1 base, leaving 16 bases between them.

This clonotype came up a few times. The V call is TRBV6-1, the J call TRBJ1-5, with D unresolved. CDR3 length equals 10 residues. V was pared by 6 bases and J by 11 bases, with 8 bases between. Per the germline V gene, CDR1 is MNHNS and CDR2 is SASEGT. This CDR3 reads CASRDYTQHF. CDR3 nucleotides: TGTGCCAGCAGGGATTATACCCAGCATTTT.

The J gene is TRBJ2-5, the V gene TRBV12-3 or TRBV12-4, with TRBD2 matching over 10 bases. Trimming cost V 6 bases and J 6 bases; bases outside gene matches: 7. CDR3 length equals 14 residues. In DNA form, the CDR3 reads TGTGCCAGCAGACCTAGCGGGAGTGGAAAGACCCAGTACTTC. Amino acids: CASRPSGSGKTQYF.

This clonotype showed up just a few times. This chain uses TRBV25-1 with TRBJ2-4; 9 bases fit TRBD2. This CDR3 contains 14 residues. After removal of 5 bases from V and 13 bases from J, the junction contained 12 bases not matched to a gene. CDR1 MGHDK and CDR2 SYGVNS come from the germline V gene. The CDR3 reads CASSLSASGVEQYF. The CDR3 coding sequence is TGTGCCAGCAGTTTATCGGCTAGCGGGGTGGAGCAGTACTTC.

This clonotype was found a few times. The chain couples TRBV6-5 to TRBJ2-3; 7 bases line up with TRBD2. Germline V CDR1 and CDR2: MNHEY, SVGAGI. The CDR3 sequence is 16 residues long. V shed 6 bases and J 0 bases; nucleotides not matched to a gene: 9. The DNA for the CDR3 is TGTGCCAGCAGCCAACCTAGCGGAGCTAGCACAGATACGCAGTATTTT. Protein: CASSQPSGASTDTQYF.

This clonotype came up a few times. The J gene is TRBJ2-3, the V gene TRBV4-2, with 7 bases aligning to TRBD2. The germline V gene has CDR1 LGHNA and CDR2 YNFKEQ. The CDR3 contains 17 residues. The V segment lost 3 bases and the J segment 2 bases; nucleotides outside the gene matches: 11. The CDR3 region is CASSHGLSSGNTDTQYF. The CDR3 DNA reads as TGTGCCAGCAGCCACGGACTTTCTAGCGGAAACACAGATACGCAGTATTTT.

The genes are TRBV28 and TRBJ2-5, with D perhaps TRBD1 (8 bases). The CDR3 is 14 amino acids. The germline V and J ends were trimmed by 6 bases and 4 bases, with 15 bases remaining between them. Germline CDR1 and CDR2: MDHEN and SYDVKM. The CDR3 nucleotides are TGTGCCAGCAGCCGGACAGGGAGGGGAGAGACCCAGTACTTC. Protein product: CASSRTGRGETQYF.

This clonotype showed up just once. The chain combines TRBV4-1 with TRBJ2-1; D ambiguous. V was pared by 0 bases and J by 2 bases, with 8 bases between. CDR3 length equals 15 residues. From germline, CDR1 is MGHRA and CDR2 YSYEKL. The CDR3 sequence: CASSQERQAYNEQFF. The CDR3, as DNA: TGCGCCAGCAGCCAAGAAAGGCAGGCCTACAATGAGCAGTTCTTC.

This clonotype was observed a few times. The chain uses TRBV7-6 and TRBJ2-7; 10 positions agree with TRBD1. The V gene's germline CDR1 is SGHVS and CDR2 FNYEAQ. J lost 4 bases, V lost 3 bases, and 9 bases had no gene match. CDR3 length equals 16 residues. CDR3 DNA sequence: TGTGCCAGCAGCTTCCCACCCCGGGACAGGGGTTACGAGCAGTACTTC. It translates to CASSFPPRDRGYEQYF.

The sample holds a few counts of this clonotype. This chain connects TRBV20-1 to TRBJ2-5; weak D call: TRBD2 (5 bases). Germline V CDR1 and CDR2: DFQATT, SNEGSKA (reference sequence). V was clipped by 0 bases and J by 4 bases, with 6 bases between them. The CDR3 loop spans 12 amino acids. Written as DNA, the CDR3 is TGCAGTGCTAGAGACGGGGTAGAGACCCAGTACTTC. It yields the protein CSARDGVETQYF.

This clonotype was observed a few times. This chain links TRBV4-2 with TRBJ1-1, with D tentatively TRBD1 (5 bases). The CDR3 runs to 16 residues. Trimming took off 6 bases at V and 6 bases at J, with 23 bases between the two ends. CDR1 LGHNA and CDR2 YNFKEQ come from the germline V gene. Here the CDR3 DNA reads TGTGCCAGCAGGGGGGGAGTTGTTCCGACGGGCGCTGAAGCTTTCTTT. This sequence encodes CASRGGVVPTGAEAFF.

J is TRBJ1-1 and V is TRBV3-1; no clear D gene. Germline V gene data show CDR1 as LGHDT and CDR2 as YNNKEL (reference sequence). CDR3 length equals 17 residues. Trimming left V 0 bases short and J 1 base short, with 15 bases between. CDR3 region: CASSQEAGGEANTEAFF. The CDR3 bases are TGTGCCAGCAGCCAAGAGGCCGGTGGCGAAGCGAACACTGAAGCTTTCTTT. The full variable domain, with the rest looked up from reference TRBV3-1 and TRBJ1-1, is DTAVSQTPKYLVTQMGNDKSIKCEQNLGHDTMYWYKQDSKKFLKIMFSYNNKELIINETVPNRFSPKSPDKAHLNLHINSLELGDSAVYFCASSQEAGGEANTEAFFGQGTRLTVV.

This clonotype was found a few times. This chain connects TRBV20-1 to TRBJ1-3; a weak D match, TRBD1 (5 bases). Germline V gene data show CDR1 as DFQATT and CDR2 as SNEGSKA (reference sequence). CDR3 length equals 16 residues. Trimming shortened V by 0 bases and J by 0 bases, and 12 bases separated the two germline ends. The CDR3 nucleotides read TGCAGTGCTAGAGACATCGCCGGGACCTCTGGAAACACCATATATTTT. It is translated as CSARDIAGTSGNTIYF.

The chain recombines TRBV25-1 with TRBJ2-7; D may be TRBD1 or TRBD2 (6 bases each). Between the trimmed V and J ends, which lost 1 base and 0 bases, there was a span of 19 bases. Germline V gives CDR1 MGHDK, CDR2 SYGVNS. This CDR3 is built from 18 residues. CDR3 region: CASSESRSVGGASYEQYF. Here the CDR3 DNA reads TGTGCCAGCAGTGAATCCCGATCCGTGGGGGGCGCCTCCTACGAGCAGTACTTC.

V and J are TRBV6-1 and TRBJ1-2; 9 nucleotides agree with TRBD1. There are 15 residues in the CDR3. The germline V gene has CDR1 MNHNS and CDR2 SASEGT. V was clipped by 9 bases and J by 4 bases; unmatched bases: 12. Here the CDR3 DNA reads TGTGCCAGTAAGGACAGGGGCCTCGGCGGCTATGGCTACACCTTC. This codes for CASKDRGLGGYGYTF.

V usage is TRBV2 and J usage is TRBJ2-7; tentatively, D is TRBD2 (6 bases). Germline V lookup: CDR1 SNHLY, CDR2 FYNNEI. Trimming pared 8 bases from V and 6 bases from J, leaving 17 bases between. The CDR3 consists of 13 residues. CDR3 sequence reads: CASGGAEFREQYF. CDR3 DNA: TGTGCCAGCGGAGGGGCGGAGTTCCGCGAGCAGTACTTC.

This clonotype was seen many times. The chain links TRBV7-2 to TRBJ2-1; D gene ambiguous. This CDR3 region has 15 residues. V dropped 0 bases and J dropped 4 bases, with 10 bases sitting between them. Germline V gene lookup returns CDR1 SGHTA and CDR2 FQGNSA. CDR3 in DNA: TGTGCCAGCAGCTTAGCAGCGAACCTTTACAATGAGCAGTTCTTC. Amino acids: CASSLAANLYNEQFF.

The chain is built from TRBV20-1 and TRBJ2-3; 8 bases fit TRBD2. V was clipped by 6 bases and J by 4 bases; unmatched bases: 15. The CDR3 extends over 16 amino acids. Germline V gene sequence: CDR1 DFQATT, CDR2 SNEGSKA (reference sequence). The CDR3 DNA sequence: TGCAGTGCCCAAGCGCCCGTCAGCGGGAGTTCAGATACGCAGTATTTT. Encoded protein: CSAQAPVSGSSDTQYF.

This clonotype was counted only a few times. This chain links TRBV20-1 with TRBJ2-7; no definite D call. V lost 5 bases and J 7 bases, leaving 9 bases between the germline ends. Germline CDR1 is DFQATT and CDR2 is SNEGSKA (reference sequence). This CDR3 has 10 residues. In DNA, the CDR3 is TGCAGTGCTTGGCTGGGGGAGCAGTACTTC. It specifies CSAWLGEQYF.